One sample yielded the 17 T cell receptor beta chains listed below, sequenced in a study of T cells and Merkel cell carcinoma outcomes. Repertoires were generated with immunoSEQ multiplex PCR, while TCRdb's copy carries only in-frame clones and drops some. The sample has about 2,000 clones, roughly 87% seen once; the top ten hold 2% to 3%. The material sequenced was tumor tissue from Merkel cell carcinoma. These receptor sequences come from a human donor with Merkel cell carcinoma.

The V call is TRBV19, the J call TRBJ1-3, with D possibly matching TRBD1 (5 bases). Germline V gives CDR1 LNHDA, CDR2 SQIVND (reference sequence). The CDR3 is made up of 17 amino acids. V was clipped by 6 bases and J by 0 bases, with 18 bases between them. The CDR3 sequence is CASSYGGAGLSGNTIYF. CDR3 nucleotides: TGTGCCAGTAGCTATGGTGGAGCGGGACTCTCTGGAAACACCATATATTTT.

Worth noting for this clone: Other DNA sequences within the sample encode an identical CDR3. This chain joins TRBV12-5 and TRBJ1-4; D is uncertain. The germline V gene encodes CDR1 LGHNT and CDR2 FRNRAP. The CDR3 contains 12 residues. CDR3 sequence: CASFLVPEKLFF. The CDR3 bases are TGTGCCAGTTTCTTGGTCCCGGAGAAACTGTTTTTT.

The chain uses TRBV27 and TRBJ1-1; tentatively, D is TRBD1 (5 bases). There are 14 residues in the CDR3. V was pared by 3 bases and J by 5 bases, with 13 bases between. CDR1 and CDR2 from the germline V gene are MNHEY and SMNVEV (reference sequence). The CDR3 bases are TGTGCCAGCAGTTTGAGTAAGGGGCAGACTGAAGCTTTCTTT. Translated, it gives CASSLSKGQTEAFF.

V usage is TRBV6-1 and J usage is TRBJ2-2, with D perhaps assigned TRBD1 or TRBD2 (5 bases each). The CDR3 consists of 16 residues. Germline CDR1 reads MNHNS; CDR2 reads SASEGT. V lost 4 bases and J 4 bases, leaving 16 bases between the germline ends. The CDR3 is CASSALGAVSTGELFF. The DNA for the CDR3 is TGTGCCAGCAGTGCCCTCGGGGCAGTAAGCACCGGGGAGCTGTTTTTT.

The V and J genes are TRBV19 and TRBJ1-1, with 7 nucleotides matching TRBD1. This CDR3 comprises 15 residues. Germline CDR1 LNHDA, CDR2 SQIVND (reference sequence). Unmatched junction bases numbered 8, after V lost 2 bases and J lost 5 bases. The CDR3 sequence: CASSILSRGKTEAFF. In nucleotides, the CDR3 is TGTGCCAGTAGTATATTGTCCAGGGGGAAAACTGAAGCTTTCTTT. Full variable domain (outside the CDR3, taken from reference TRBV19 and TRBJ1-1): DGGITQSPKYLFRKEGQNVTLSCEQNLNHDAMYWYRQDPGQGLRLIYYSQIVNDFQKGDIAEGYSVSREKKESFPLTVTSAQKNPTAFYLCASSILSRGKTEAFFGQGTRLTVV.

The rearrangement links TRBV27 to TRBJ2-7; maybe TRBD1 (6 bases). V lost 5 bases, J lost 1 base, and 12 bases lay in between. The CDR3 sequence is 14 residues long. CDR1 and CDR2 from the germline V gene are MNHEY and SMNVEV (reference sequence). The CDR3 loop is CASSETGQSYEQYF. As DNA, the CDR3 is TGTGCCAGCAGTGAAACAGGGCAGTCCTACGAGCAGTACTTC.

The chain recombines TRBV5-1 with TRBJ1-5; no clear D. The length of the CDR3 is 15 residues. V was trimmed by 0 bases and J by 0 bases, leaving 7 bases between them. Germline values: CDR1 SGHRS, CDR2 YFSETQ. The CDR3 DNA is TGCGCCAGCAGCTTGGCCCCCGATAGCAATCAGCCCCAGCATTTT. This translates into CASSLAPDSNQPQHF.

The chain combines TRBV5-5 with TRBJ2-2, with 8 positions matching TRBD1. The CDR3 sequence is 17 residues long. Germline V gives CDR1 SGHKS, CDR2 YYEKEE (reference sequence). V was pared by 2 bases and J by 4 bases, with 10 bases of the junction left unmatched. The CDR3 here is CASSLIGGTGGTGELFF. The CDR3 DNA sequence: TGTGCCAGCAGCTTAATAGGAGGGACAGGAGGCACCGGGGAGCTGTTTTTT.

The count of this clone is one. This chain connects TRBV27 to TRBJ2-7, with D tentatively TRBD1 (6 bases). Germline lookup yields CDR1 MNHEY and CDR2 SMNVEV (reference sequence). V dropped 5 bases and J dropped 2 bases, with 16 bases sitting between them. This CDR3 comprises 15 residues. CDR3 sequence (DNA): TGTGCCAGCAGTGTCGGGACACCGACCCCCTACGAGCAGTACTTC. Amino acids: CASSVGTPTPYEQYF.

V gene TRBV5-4 combines with J gene TRBJ2-2; maybe TRBD1 (6 bases). The germline V and J ends were trimmed by 5 bases and 2 bases, with 13 bases remaining between them. CDR1 is SGHNT and CDR2 is YYREEE in the germline V gene (reference sequence). The CDR3 is 15 residues long. Here the CDR3 reads CASRRTGTNTGELFF. Written as DNA, the CDR3 is TGTGCCAGCAGACGAACAGGGACCAACACCGGGGAGCTGTTTTTT.

This clone was counted a single time. The chain is built from TRBV29-1 and TRBJ2-1, with 7 bases fitting TRBD2. J lost 7 bases, V lost 5 bases, and 5 bases had no gene match. The germline gives CDR1 SQVTM, CDR2 ANQGSEA. The CDR3 contains 12 residues. CDR3 nucleotide sequence: TGCAGCGTTAAACCGGGAGGTAATGAGCAGTTCTTC. Residues: CSVKPGGNEQFF.

In its sample, this clone was seen once. This chain joins TRBV29-1 and TRBJ2-5; TRBD2 agrees at 7 bases. This CDR3 comprises 12 residues. The germline CDR1 and CDR2 sequences are SQVTM and ANQGSEA. V lost 7 bases and J lost 2; bases outside the gene matches: 4. CDR3 protein: CSAGGTQETQYF. The CDR3 DNA reads as TGCAGCGCCGGGGGGACTCAAGAGACCCAGTACTTC.

The V call is TRBV5-1, the J call TRBJ2-3, with a possible D match to TRBD2 (6 bases). V was shortened by 3 bases and J by 5 bases, with 22 bases between the two germline ends. In germline, CDR1 is SGHRS, CDR2 YFSETQ. This CDR3 region has 17 residues. CDR3 bases: TGCGCCAGCAGCTCAGCTCATGGGGGGATGCGGGGAGATACGCAGTATTTT. This translates into CASSSAHGGMRGDTQYF.

V is TRBV5-1 and J is TRBJ2-2, with D maybe TRBD2 (7 bases). CDR3 length equals 14 residues. V was cut by 6 bases and J by 6 bases, with 15 bases left in between. CDR1 and CDR2 (germline): SGHRS, YFSETQ. CDR3 DNA: TGCGCCAGCAAGGCGGGGGCCGGTGCCGGGGAGCTGTTTTTT. This codes for CASKAGAGAGELFF. The full variable domain, completed using reference TRBV5-1 and TRBJ2-2, is KAGVTQTPRYLIKTRGQQVTLSCSPISGHRSVSWYQQTPGQGLQFLFEYFSETQRNKGNFPGRFSGRQFSNSRSEMNVSTLELGDSALYLCASKAGAGAGELFFGEGSRLTVL.

V is TRBV11-2 and J is TRBJ1-5, with D possibly being TRBD1 (5 bases). The V end was cut by 1 base, the J end by 4 bases, with 11 bases between. In germline, CDR1 is SGHAT, CDR2 FQNNGV. The CDR3 is 15 amino acids. This chain's CDR3 is CASSLVQGRNQPQHF. The CDR3 coding sequence is TGTGCCAGCAGCTTAGTCCAGGGCCGGAATCAGCCCCAGCATTTT.

This chain uses TRBV2 with TRBJ1-4; D ambiguous. The CDR3 loop spans 17 amino acids. CDR1 is SNHLY, CDR2 FYNNEI, per germline. Trimming pared 2 bases from V and 5 bases from J, leaving 18 bases between. Here the CDR3 reads CASSEILLGGSNEKLFF. CDR3 DNA: TGTGCCAGCAGTGAAATCCTTCTCGGCGGCAGCAATGAAAAACTGTTTTTT.

The genes are TRBV10-3 and TRBJ2-3; no firm D call. The CDR3 consists of 11 residues. CDR1 ENHRY and CDR2 SYGVKD come from the germline V gene. Trimming shortened V by 2 bases and J by 3 bases, and 0 bases separated the two germline ends. CDR3 sequence reads: CAISETDTQYF. Written as DNA, the CDR3 is TGTGCCATCAGTGAGACAGATACGCAGTATTTT.